The clone carrying this T cell receptor beta chain turned up a few times. Antigen: not known. The protocol was immunoSEQ multiplex PCR, while the TCRdb copy is restricted to in-frame clones and leaves out a portion. In the table there are 60,000 to 75,000 clones, 84% of which are singletons. This entry comes from a study of OX40 agonist ivuxolimab in advanced cancers. As for the study in general: Across the patients, intravenous ivuxolimab was delivered every 2 weeks at 0.01 to 10 mg/kg. Head and neck, renal cell, melanoma or hepatocellular carcinoma were the cancers that dose-escalation patients had. Averaging about 60 years in age, with a range of roughly 20 to 90, the cohort was 65% to 85% male.

Study-wide findings and caveats: CD8+ T cells were the subset that, on average, had more expanded clones than CD4+.

The CDR3 totals 13 residues. CDR1 is SNHLY and CDR2 is FYNNEI in the germline V gene. V lost 3 bases to trimming and J lost 3 bases, with 8 bases between them. The starting material was CD4+ or CD8+ T cells sorted from blood, obtained in a trial of the OX40 agonist ivuxolimab. This clonotype was sampled from an adult with an advanced solid tumor such as melanoma, head and neck, liver or kidney cancer. The chain employs TRBV2 and TRBJ2-5; D tentatively reads TRBD1 or TRBD2 (5 bases each). CDR3 DNA sequence: TGTGCCAGCAGTGACGGGGCGGAAGAGACCCAGTACTTC. This translates into CASSDGAEETQYF.